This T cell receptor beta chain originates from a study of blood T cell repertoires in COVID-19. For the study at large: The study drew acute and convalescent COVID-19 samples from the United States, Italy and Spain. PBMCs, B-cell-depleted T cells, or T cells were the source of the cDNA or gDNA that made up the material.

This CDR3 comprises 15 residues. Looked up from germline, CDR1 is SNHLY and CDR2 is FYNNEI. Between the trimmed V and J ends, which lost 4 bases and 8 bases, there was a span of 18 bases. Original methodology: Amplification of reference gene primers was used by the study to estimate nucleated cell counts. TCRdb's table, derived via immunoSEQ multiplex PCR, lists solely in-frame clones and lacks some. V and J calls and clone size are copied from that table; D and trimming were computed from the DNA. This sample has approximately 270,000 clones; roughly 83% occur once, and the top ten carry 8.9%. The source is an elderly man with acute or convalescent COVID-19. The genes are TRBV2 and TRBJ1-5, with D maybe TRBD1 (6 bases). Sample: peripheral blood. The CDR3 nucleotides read TGTGCCAGCAGTGGACAGGCGCATGGTAGTGAGCCCCAGCATTTT. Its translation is CASSGQAHGSEPQHF.